The 27 T cell receptor beta chains presented below share a single source sample, sequenced in a study of breast tumors, draining lymph nodes, adjacent tissues. Samples came from axillary lymph nodes draining the breast cancer. TCRdb reprocessed the multiplex PCR reads with MiXCR, giving one entry per CDR3 protein. The profile shows 85,000 to 120,000 distinct CDR3 sequences, approximately 28% of them singletons. The sequencing sample was made of axillary lymph node tissue. These receptors came from a female donor with breast cancer. Some clones in this sample may be carry-over from other donors' samples.

For this clonotype: A much bigger clone sits one base away, suggesting this may be a read error. The chain couples TRBV5-4 to TRBJ2-3, with 7 bases matching TRBD1. The V and J ends lost 2 bases and 2 bases, in that order; junction bases with no gene match: 2. This CDR3 is 14 amino acids long. Germline V gives CDR1 SGHNT, CDR2 YYREEE (reference sequence). The CDR3 spells CASSFGQATDTQYF. For the CDR3, the DNA is TGTGCCAGCAGCTTCGGACAGGCCACAGATACGCAGTATTTT. Together with reference TRBV5-4 and TRBJ2-3, the CDR3 gives the full variable domain: ETGVTQSPTHLIKTRGQQVTLRCSSQSGHNTVSWYQQALGQGPQFIFQYYREEENGRGNFPPRFSGLQFPNYSSELNVNALELDDSALYLCASSFGQATDTQYFGPGTRLTVL.

This clonotype showed up just a few times. V is TRBV19 and J is TRBJ1-1, with TRBD1 matching 7 bases. Germline V lookup: CDR1 LNHDA, CDR2 SQIVND (reference sequence). CDR3 length: 13 residues. V shed 5 bases and J 3 bases; nucleotides not matched to a gene: 3. In DNA, the CDR3 is TGTGCCAGTAGTCGGGACAGCCACACTGAAGCTTTCTTT. Its translation is CASSRDSHTEAFF.

This clonotype was found many times. This sequence joins TRBV6-5 and TRBJ2-5; no clear D gene. Trimming took off 2 bases at V and 5 bases at J, with 9 bases between the two ends. Germline V CDR1 and CDR2: MNHEY, SVGAGI. CDR3 length: 13 amino acids. The chain's CDR3 is CASSYRLRETQYF. The DNA for the CDR3 is TGTGCCAGCAGTTACCGCCTGAGGGAGACCCAGTACTTC.

This chain joins TRBV5-1 and TRBJ2-7, with D hard to call. The CDR3 has 14 amino acids. Per germline, CDR1 SGHRS and CDR2 YFSETQ. Trimming removed 4 bases at V and 0 bases at J, with 11 bases between. CDR3 sequence: CASSPMGNSYEQYF. CDR3 sequence (DNA): TGCGCCAGCAGCCCGATGGGCAACTCCTACGAGCAGTACTTC.

This clonotype was detected many times. The chain uses TRBV7-8 and TRBJ2-5; 7 nucleotides align to TRBD2. V shed 5 bases, J shed 5 bases, and the junction held 11 bases outside the gene matches. This CDR3 has 15 residues. Germline-derived CDR1 and CDR2 are SGHVS and FQNEAQ. The CDR3 region has the DNA TGTGCCAGCAGCATAACACTTGGGGAGGGGGAGACCCAGTACTTC. It encodes CASSITLGEGETQYF.

This clonotype was recorded many times. V gene TRBV7-9 combines with J gene TRBJ1-6; TRBD1 might be the D (5 bases). Germline V lookup: CDR1 SEHNR, CDR2 FQNEAQ (reference sequence). The CDR3 runs to 14 residues. V was trimmed by 3 bases and J by 7 bases, leaving 10 bases between them. In DNA, the CDR3 is TGTGCCAGCAGCTTGGGAGGGGTCAATTCACCCCTCCACTTT. Protein sequence: CASSLGGVNSPLHF.

The table lists this clonotype with many counts. This chain uses TRBV7-9 with TRBJ2-1; 11 nucleotides line up with TRBD2. The junction had 14 bases not matched to a gene; V was cut back by 0 bases and J by 1 base. The CDR3 contains 21 residues. Germline assignment: CDR1 SEHNR and CDR2 FQNEAQ (reference sequence). CDR3 protein: CASSLARQKVAGGKSYNEQFF. The DNA for the CDR3 is TGTGCCAGCAGCTTAGCCCGCCAAAAAGTAGCGGGGGGGAAGTCCTACAATGAGCAGTTCTTC.

This clonotype was picked up many times. CDR3 DNA sequence: TGCGCCAGCAGCCAAGATGGGGACAGGGGCTATGGCTACACCTTC. Translated, it gives CASSQDGDRGYGYTF. The chain recombines TRBV4-1 with TRBJ1-2; 10 bases are shared with TRBD1. The CDR3 loop spans 15 amino acids. Germline lookup yields CDR1 MGHRA and CDR2 YSYEKL. J gave up 4 bases and V 0 bases, and 2 bases lay outside the gene matches.

This clonotype was seen ten or more times. The chain uses TRBV11-3 and TRBJ2-7; D gene unclear. With 1 base removed from V and 6 bases from J, the gap between germline ends came to 16 bases. CDR3 length: 15 residues. In germline, CDR1 is SGHNT, CDR2 YENEEA. CDR3 nucleotide sequence: TGTGCCAGCAGCTTAGGATTGGGCGAGTCGGGCGAGCAGTACTTC. Amino acid sequence: CASSLGLGESGEQYF.

The table lists this clonotype with many counts. The chain links TRBV5-1 to TRBJ2-2; the D gene is possibly TRBD1 (5 bases). Germline lookup yields CDR1 SGHRS and CDR2 YFSETQ. The V and J ends lost 4 bases and 7 bases respectively, with 11 bases between them. CDR3 length: 13 residues. The CDR3 reads CASSVQGSGELFF. The CDR3 DNA sequence: TGCGCCAGCAGCGTCCAGGGTAGCGGGGAGCTGTTTTTT.

This clonotype was recorded many times. The V and J genes are TRBV7-9 and TRBJ2-5; 7 nucleotides line up with TRBD1. V trimming: 1 base; J trimming: 0 bases; junction bases outside the gene matches: 11. CDR1 and CDR2 (germline): SEHNR, FQNEAQ (reference sequence). CDR3 length: 18 amino acids. DNA for the CDR3: TGTGCCAGCAGCTTAGTGAAAATTTACGGGACAGACCAAGAGACCCAGTACTTC. This sequence encodes CASSLVKIYGTDQETQYF.

J is TRBJ1-6 and V is TRBV2, with D possibly matching TRBD1 (6 bases). CDR1 is SNHLY and CDR2 is FYNNEI in the germline V gene. The CDR3 contains 15 residues. The germline V and J ends were trimmed by 9 bases and 10 bases, with 22 bases remaining between them. The CDR3 sequence is CASSTQGNNGSPLHF. The CDR3 bases are TGTGCCAGTAGTACCCAGGGGAATAATGGCTCACCCCTCCACTTT.

This clonotype was seen at least ten times. Here the CDR3 reads CASSLAGGGDEQYF. As DNA, the CDR3 is TGTGCCAGCAGCTTGGCAGGGGGCGGCGACGAGCAGTACTTC. The chain combines TRBV5-4 with TRBJ2-7; TRBD1 agrees at 8 bases. Trimming at V came to 0 bases and at J to 5 bases, leaving 4 bases not matched to a gene. The CDR3 runs 14 residues. CDR1 is SGHNT, CDR2 YYREEE, per germline (reference sequence).

This clonotype was seen repeatedly, ten times or more. This may stem from a read error, because a much larger clone lies one nucleotide away. The conserved phenylalanine or tryptophan is not found at the CDR3 terminus, so this likely reflects a read error. V gene TRBV20-1 combines with J gene TRBJ1-6, with 9 bases that match TRBD1. The J segment lost 4 bases and the V segment lost 0 bases, leaving 4 bases of the junction unmatched. Per the germline V gene, CDR1 is DFQATT and CDR2 is SNEGSKA (reference sequence). CDR3 length equals 16 residues. CDR3 nucleotides: TGCAGTGCTAGAGAGGGACAGGGAGGTTATAATTCACCCCTCCACTCT. It is translated as CSAREGQGGYNSPLHS.

This clonotype has ten or more counts. The gene calls are TRBV6-6 and TRBJ2-1; a possible D gene is TRBD2 (6 bases). CDR3 length: 14 amino acids. The V and J ends lost 1 base and 8 bases respectively, with 12 bases between them. Germline CDR1 is MNHNY and CDR2 is SVGAGI (reference sequence). The CDR3 DNA follows: TGTGCCAGCAGTTACTTGCCGGGAGACGATGAGCAGTTCTTC. This codes for CASSYLPGDDEQFF.

This clonotype has a count of ten or more. The chain recombines TRBV20-1 with TRBJ2-5; 10 nucleotides line up with TRBD2. V lost 7 bases and J lost 1; bases outside the gene matches: 9. Per the germline V gene, CDR1 is DFQATT and CDR2 is SNEGSKA (reference sequence). This CDR3 comprises 15 residues. The CDR3 DNA reads as TGCAGTGGGGACCTAGCGGGAGATGGCCAAGAGACCCAGTACTTC. It is translated as CSGDLAGDGQETQYF.

This clonotype was recorded many times. V gene TRBV11-2 combines with J gene TRBJ2-3; the match to TRBD2 covers 13 bases. The CDR3 length is 18 residues. Per germline, CDR1 SGHAT and CDR2 FQNNGV. V was clipped by 5 bases and J by 0 bases; unmatched bases: 8. CDR3 in amino acids: CASSGLAGVGDSTDTQYF. CDR3 bases: TGTGCCAGCAGCGGACTAGCGGGAGTTGGGGATAGCACAGATACGCAGTATTTT.

This clonotype was seen more than once but under ten times. J is TRBJ2-2 and V is TRBV10-3; D is perhaps TRBD2 (6 bases). V was trimmed by 4 bases and J by 7 bases, leaving 19 bases between them. Per the germline V gene, CDR1 is ENHRY and CDR2 is SYGVKD. The CDR3 has 16 amino acids. In nucleotides, the CDR3 is TGTGCCATCAGTGTGTTGGGACTCGCTACGGTCGGGGAGCTGTTTTTT. Its translation is CAISVLGLATVGELFF.

In regard to this clonotype: A read error may account for a junction end that differs from germline. The V and J genes are TRBV2 and TRBJ2-5; D ambiguous. The CDR3 runs 11 residues. Germline-derived CDR1 and CDR2 are SNHLY and FYNNEI. Here the CDR3 DNA reads TGTGCCAGCGGACCTTTGGAGACCCGGTACTTC. This encodes CASGPLETRYF.

This clonotype was detected ten times or more. J is TRBJ2-2 and V is TRBV3-1; D tentatively reads TRBD1 or TRBD2 (5 bases each). Germline V lookup: CDR1 LGHDT, CDR2 YNNKEL (reference sequence). The CDR3 is made up of 19 amino acids. Trimming removed 0 bases at V and 0 bases at J, with 17 bases between. The CDR3 is CASSQDVAVGTTNTGELFF. The DNA for the CDR3 is TGTGCCAGCAGCCAAGACGTGGCGGTGGGGACCACGAACACCGGGGAGCTGTTTTTT.

The table lists this clonotype with a few counts. A much larger clone sits a single nucleotide away, making a read error possible. J is TRBJ2-1 and V is TRBV3-1; TRBD1 is a possible D gene (5 bases). The CDR3 extends over 11 amino acids. CDR1 LGHDT and CDR2 YNNKEL come from the germline V gene (reference sequence). Trimming pared 3 bases from V and 12 bases from J, leaving 9 bases between. Written as DNA, the CDR3 is TGTGCCAGCAGCCAGGGGCATGTGCAGTTCTTC. Its protein product is CASSQGHVQFF.

J is TRBJ2-1 and V is TRBV20-1; 12 bases are shared with TRBD2. The CDR3 spans 17 residues. CDR1 and CDR2 from the germline V gene are DFQATT and SNEGSKA (reference sequence). V was pared by 3 bases and J by 0 bases, with 6 bases of the junction left unmatched. Here the CDR3 reads CSARYLAGGSSYNEQFF. The CDR3 DNA sequence: TGCAGTGCTAGGTACCTAGCGGGAGGGAGCTCCTACAATGAGCAGTTCTTC.

This chain uses TRBV29-1 with TRBJ2-1; 7 bases line up with TRBD1. Germline assignment: CDR1 SQVTM and CDR2 ANQGSEA. The CDR3 is made up of 12 amino acids. J lost 6 bases, V lost 8 bases, and 7 bases had no gene match. The CDR3 DNA sequence: TGCAGCCCAGGGGACAGAGGCAATGAGCAGTTCTTC. It specifies CSPGDRGNEQFF.

This clonotype showed up many times. The chain couples TRBV12-3 or TRBV12-4 to TRBJ2-4; D unresolved. This CDR3 region has 15 residues. The germline V and J ends were trimmed by 2 bases and 3 bases, with 11 bases remaining between them. The CDR3 nucleotides are TGTGCCAGCAGTTTACAAAGTTCAGGCAAAAACATTCAGTACTTC. As protein: CASSLQSSGKNIQYF.

Concerning this clonotype itself: One junction end does not reproduce the germline sequence, and a read error may be involved. The V gene is TRBV5-1, the J gene TRBJ2-7; D might be TRBD1 or TRBD2, each matching 5 bases. The CDR3 is 18 residues long. Germline V gene data show CDR1 as SGHRS and CDR2 as YFSETQ. The CDR3 sequence is CASSSGERKGYQGYEQYF. DNA of the CDR3: TGTGCCAGCAGCTCCGGGGAAAGGAAAGGGTACCAGGGATACGAGCAGTACTTC.

This clonotype was seen only a few times. This rearrangement joins TRBV18 to TRBJ2-1, with 8 bases matching TRBD1. Germline-derived CDR1 and CDR2 are KGHSH and LQKENI. The length of the CDR3 is 19 residues. V trimming: 1 base; J trimming: 6 bases; junction bases outside the gene matches: 17. The CDR3 coding sequence is TGTGCCAGCTCACCACTTCTCACCGGGACAGGCCGACTGGCCAATGAGCAGTTCTTC. It translates to CASSPLLTGTGRLANEQFF.

This clonotype has a count of ten or more. A much bigger clone sits one base away, suggesting this may be a read error. This chain joins TRBV20-1 and TRBJ2-5, with 11 bases fitting TRBD2. J lost 7 bases, V lost 5 bases, and 9 bases had no gene match. Germline lookup yields CDR1 DFQATT and CDR2 SNEGSKA (reference sequence). This CDR3 is built from 14 residues. The CDR3 nucleotides read TGCAGTGCTGGACTAGCGGGTTTGAGGGCGACCCAGTACTTC. Amino acids: CSAGLAGLRATQYF.